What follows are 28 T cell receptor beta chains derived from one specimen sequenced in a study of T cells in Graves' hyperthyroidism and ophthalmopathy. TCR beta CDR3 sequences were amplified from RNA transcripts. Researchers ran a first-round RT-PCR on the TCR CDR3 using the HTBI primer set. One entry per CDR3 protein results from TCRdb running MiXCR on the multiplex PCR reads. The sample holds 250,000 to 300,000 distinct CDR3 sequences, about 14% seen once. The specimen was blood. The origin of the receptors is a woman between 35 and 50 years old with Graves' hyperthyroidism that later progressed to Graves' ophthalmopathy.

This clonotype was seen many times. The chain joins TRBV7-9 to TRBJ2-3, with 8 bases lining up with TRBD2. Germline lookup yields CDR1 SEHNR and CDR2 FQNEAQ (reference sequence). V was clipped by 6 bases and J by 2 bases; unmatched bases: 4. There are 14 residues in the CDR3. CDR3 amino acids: CASRISGITDTQYF. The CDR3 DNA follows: TGTGCCAGCAGGATTAGCGGGATCACAGATACGCAGTATTTT.

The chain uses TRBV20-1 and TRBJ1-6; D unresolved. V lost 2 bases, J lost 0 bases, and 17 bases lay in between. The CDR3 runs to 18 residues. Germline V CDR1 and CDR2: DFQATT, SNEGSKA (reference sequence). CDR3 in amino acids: CSARSLWGSSSYNSPLHF. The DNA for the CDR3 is TGCAGTGCTAGATCCTTATGGGGTTCCAGCTCCTATAATTCACCCCTCCACTTT.

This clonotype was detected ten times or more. Here the CDR3 DNA reads TGTGCCAGCAGCTTAGAACTAGCGAGGGATACGCAGTATTTT. It codes for CASSLELARDTQYF. The chain joins TRBV7-2 to TRBJ2-3; 7 bases are shared with TRBD2. The CDR3 is made up of 14 amino acids. Germline V lookup: CDR1 SGHTA, CDR2 FQGNSA. V was pared by 1 base and J by 6 bases, with 4 bases of the junction left unmatched.

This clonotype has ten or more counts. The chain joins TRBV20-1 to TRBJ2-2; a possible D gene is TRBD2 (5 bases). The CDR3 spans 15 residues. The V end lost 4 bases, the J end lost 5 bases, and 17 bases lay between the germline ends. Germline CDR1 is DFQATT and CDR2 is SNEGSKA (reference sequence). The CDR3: CSATRATHSTGELFF. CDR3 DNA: TGCAGTGCTACGAGGGCCACTCATAGTACCGGGGAGCTGTTTTTT.

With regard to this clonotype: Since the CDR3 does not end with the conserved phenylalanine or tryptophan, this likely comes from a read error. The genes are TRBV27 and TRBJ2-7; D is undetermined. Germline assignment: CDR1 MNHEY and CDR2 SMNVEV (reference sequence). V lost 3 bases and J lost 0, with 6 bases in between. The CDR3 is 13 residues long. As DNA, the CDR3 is TGTGCCAGCAGTTTTCTGGTCTCCTACGAGCAGTACCTC. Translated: CASSFLVSYEQYL.

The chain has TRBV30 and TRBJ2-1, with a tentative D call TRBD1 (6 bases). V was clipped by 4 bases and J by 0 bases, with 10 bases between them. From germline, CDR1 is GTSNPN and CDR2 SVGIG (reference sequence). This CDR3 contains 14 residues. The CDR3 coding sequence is TGTGCCTGGAACAGGGCCCGCTCCTACAATGAGCAGTTCTTC. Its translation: CAWNRARSYNEQFF.

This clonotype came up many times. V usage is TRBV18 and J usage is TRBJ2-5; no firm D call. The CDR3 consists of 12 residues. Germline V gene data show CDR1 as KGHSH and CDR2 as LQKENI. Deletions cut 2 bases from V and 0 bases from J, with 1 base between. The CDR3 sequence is CASSPDQETQYF. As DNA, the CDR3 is TGTGCCAGCTCACCAGACCAAGAGACCCAGTACTTC.

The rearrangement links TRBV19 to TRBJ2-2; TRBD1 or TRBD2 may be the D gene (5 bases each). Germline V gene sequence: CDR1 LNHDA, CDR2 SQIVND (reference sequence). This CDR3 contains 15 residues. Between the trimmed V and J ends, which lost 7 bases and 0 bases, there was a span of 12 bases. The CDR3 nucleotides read TGTGCCAGTACCCTCGTGGGACCGAACACCGGGGAGCTGTTTTTT. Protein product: CASTLVGPNTGELFF.

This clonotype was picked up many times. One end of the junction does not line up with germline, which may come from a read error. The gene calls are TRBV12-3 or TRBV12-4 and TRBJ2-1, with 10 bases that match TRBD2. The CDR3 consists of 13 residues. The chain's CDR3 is CASRLAGGNEQFF. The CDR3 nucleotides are TGTGCCAGCAGATTAGCGGGAGGTAATGAGCAGTTCTTC.

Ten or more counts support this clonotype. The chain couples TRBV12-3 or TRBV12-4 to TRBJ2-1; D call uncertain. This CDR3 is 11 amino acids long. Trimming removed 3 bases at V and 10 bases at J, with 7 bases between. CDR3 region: CASSFVNEQFF. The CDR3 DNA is TGTGCCAGCAGTTTCGTCAACGAGCAGTTCTTC.

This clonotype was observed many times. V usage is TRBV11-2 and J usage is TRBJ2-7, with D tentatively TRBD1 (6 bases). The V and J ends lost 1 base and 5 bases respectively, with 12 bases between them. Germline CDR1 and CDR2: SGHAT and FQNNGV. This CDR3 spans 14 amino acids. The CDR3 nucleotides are TGTGCCAGCAGCTTAGGTGGCAGGGACAACGAGCAGTACTTC. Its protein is CASSLGGRDNEQYF.

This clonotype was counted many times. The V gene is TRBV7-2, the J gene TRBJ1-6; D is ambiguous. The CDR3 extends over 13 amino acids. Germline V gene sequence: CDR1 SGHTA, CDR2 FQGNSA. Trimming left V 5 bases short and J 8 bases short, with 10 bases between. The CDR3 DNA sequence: TGTGCCAGCAGCCAACAACCGTATTCACCCCTCCACTTT. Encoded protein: CASSQQPYSPLHF.

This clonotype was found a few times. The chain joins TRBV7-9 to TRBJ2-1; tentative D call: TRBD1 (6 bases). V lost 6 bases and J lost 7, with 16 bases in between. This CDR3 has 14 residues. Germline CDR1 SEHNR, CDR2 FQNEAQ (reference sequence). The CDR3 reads CASSHIVRGNEQFF. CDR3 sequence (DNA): TGTGCCAGCAGTCATATTGTTAGGGGGAATGAGCAGTTCTTC. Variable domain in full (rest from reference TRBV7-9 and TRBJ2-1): DTGVSQNPRHKITKRGQNVTFRCDPISEHNRLYWYRQTLGQGPEFLTYFQNEAQLEKSRLLSDRFSAERPKGSFSTLEIQRTEQGDSAMYLCASSHIVRGNEQFFGPGTRLTVL.

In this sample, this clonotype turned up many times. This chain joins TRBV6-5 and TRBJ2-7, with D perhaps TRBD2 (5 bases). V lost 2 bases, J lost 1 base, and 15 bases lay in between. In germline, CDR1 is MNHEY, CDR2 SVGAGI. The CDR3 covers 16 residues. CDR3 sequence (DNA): TGTGCCAGCAGTTACGTCAGCTGGGAGAGGTCCTACGAGCAGTACTTC. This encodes CASSYVSWERSYEQYF.

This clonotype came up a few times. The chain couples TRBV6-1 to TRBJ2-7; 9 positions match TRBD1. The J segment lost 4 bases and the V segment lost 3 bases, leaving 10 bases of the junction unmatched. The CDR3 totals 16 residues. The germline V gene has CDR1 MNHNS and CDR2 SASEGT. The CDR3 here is CASSDFRDRAFYEQYF. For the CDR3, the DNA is TGTGCCAGCAGTGATTTCCGGGACAGGGCGTTTTACGAGCAGTACTTC.

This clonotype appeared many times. As DNA, the CDR3 is TGTGCCAGCAGTTCCCTAGCGGGAGGGCCGAGCACAGATACGCAGTATTTT. The encoded protein is CASSSLAGGPSTDTQYF. The genes are TRBV6-1 and TRBJ2-3, with 12 bases fitting TRBD2. Germline V gives CDR1 MNHNS, CDR2 SASEGT. J lost 0 bases, V lost 5 bases, and 6 bases had no gene match. This CDR3 has 17 residues.

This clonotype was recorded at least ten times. In DNA, the CDR3 is TGTGCCAGCAGCCAAGTGGTAGACGGGGCACCCCAGCATTTT. Its protein is CASSQVVDGAPQHF. V is TRBV3-1 and J is TRBJ1-5, with a weak D call TRBD1 (5 bases). Trimming pared 1 base from V and 10 bases from J, leaving 14 bases between. From germline, CDR1 is LGHDT and CDR2 YNNKEL (reference sequence). This CDR3 spans 14 amino acids.

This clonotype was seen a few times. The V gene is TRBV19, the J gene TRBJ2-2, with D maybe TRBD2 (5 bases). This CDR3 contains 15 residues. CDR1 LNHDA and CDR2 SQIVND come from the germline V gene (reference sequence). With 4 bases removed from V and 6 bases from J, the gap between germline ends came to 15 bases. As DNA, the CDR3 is TGTGCCAGTAGTAGCCTGTCGGGGTCATCCGGGGAGCTGTTTTTT. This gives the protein CASSSLSGSSGELFF.

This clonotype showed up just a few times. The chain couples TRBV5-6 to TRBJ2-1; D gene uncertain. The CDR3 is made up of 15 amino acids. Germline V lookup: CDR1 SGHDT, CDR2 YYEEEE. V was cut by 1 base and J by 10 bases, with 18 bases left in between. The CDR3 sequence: CASSLRGGWRPEQFF. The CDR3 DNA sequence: TGTGCCAGCAGCTTGAGAGGTGGGTGGCGGCCCGAGCAGTTCTTC.

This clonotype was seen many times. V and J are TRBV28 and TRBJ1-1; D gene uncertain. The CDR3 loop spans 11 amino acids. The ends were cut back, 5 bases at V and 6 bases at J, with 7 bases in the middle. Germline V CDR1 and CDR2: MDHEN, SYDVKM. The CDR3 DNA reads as TGTGCCAGCAGTACAAGCCCTGAAGCTTTCTTT. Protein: CASSTSPEAFF.

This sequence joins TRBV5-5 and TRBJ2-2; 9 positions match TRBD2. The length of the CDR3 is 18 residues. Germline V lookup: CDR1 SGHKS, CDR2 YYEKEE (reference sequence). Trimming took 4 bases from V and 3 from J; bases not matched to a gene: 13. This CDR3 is CASSRRGAGGPDTGELFF. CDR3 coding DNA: TGTGCCAGCAGCCGTCGGGGGGCGGGAGGGCCGGACACCGGGGAGCTGTTTTTT.

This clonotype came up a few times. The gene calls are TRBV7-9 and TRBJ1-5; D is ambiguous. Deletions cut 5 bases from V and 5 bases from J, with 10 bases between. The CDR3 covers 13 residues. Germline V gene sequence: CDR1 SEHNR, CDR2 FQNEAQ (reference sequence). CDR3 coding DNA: TGTGCCAGCAGCAAATCTTGGGATCAGCCCCAGCATTTT. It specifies CASSKSWDQPQHF.

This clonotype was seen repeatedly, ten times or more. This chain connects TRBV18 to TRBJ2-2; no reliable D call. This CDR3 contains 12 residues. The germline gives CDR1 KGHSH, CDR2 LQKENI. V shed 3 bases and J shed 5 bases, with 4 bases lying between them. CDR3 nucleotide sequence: TGTGCCAGCTCACCGGATACCGGGGAGCTGTTTTTT. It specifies CASSPDTGELFF.

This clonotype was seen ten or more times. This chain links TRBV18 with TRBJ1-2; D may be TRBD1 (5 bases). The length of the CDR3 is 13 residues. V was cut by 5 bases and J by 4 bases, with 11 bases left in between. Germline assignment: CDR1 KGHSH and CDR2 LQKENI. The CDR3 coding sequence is TGTGCCAGCTCAACGGGGGACTTCTATGGCTACACCTTC. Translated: CASSTGDFYGYTF.

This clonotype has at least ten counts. The CDR3, as DNA: TGTGCCACCGGGCGGGATGGTGAAAAACTGTTTTTT. As protein: CATGRDGEKLFF. This chain links TRBV6-1 with TRBJ1-4; D not certain. V lost 10 bases and J 7 bases, leaving 13 bases between the germline ends. The germline V gene encodes CDR1 MNHNS and CDR2 SASEGT. This CDR3 contains 12 residues.

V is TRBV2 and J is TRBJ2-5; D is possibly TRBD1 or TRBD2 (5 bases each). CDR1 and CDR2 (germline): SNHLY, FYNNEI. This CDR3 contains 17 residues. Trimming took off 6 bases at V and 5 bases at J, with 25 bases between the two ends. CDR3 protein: CASSRDTSDSGRETQYF. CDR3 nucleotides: TGTGCCAGCAGCAGAGACACATCGGACTCAGGGCGCGAGACCCAGTACTTC.

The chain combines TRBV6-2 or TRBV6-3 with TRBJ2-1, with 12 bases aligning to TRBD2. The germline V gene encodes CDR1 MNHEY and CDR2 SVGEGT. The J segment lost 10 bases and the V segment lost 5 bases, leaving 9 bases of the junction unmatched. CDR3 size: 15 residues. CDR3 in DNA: TGTGCCAGCAGTCCACTAGCGGGGGGCCCGTTGGAGCAGTTCTTC. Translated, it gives CASSPLAGGPLEQFF.

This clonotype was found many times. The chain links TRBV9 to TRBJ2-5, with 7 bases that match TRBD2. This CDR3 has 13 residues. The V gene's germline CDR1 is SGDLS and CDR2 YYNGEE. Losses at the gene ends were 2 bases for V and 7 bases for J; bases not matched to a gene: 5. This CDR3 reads CASSVAGEGTQYF. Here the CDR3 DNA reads TGTGCCAGCAGCGTTGCGGGGGAAGGGACCCAGTACTTC.